This T cell receptor beta chain was recorded in a study of PD-1 blockade in classical Hodgkin lymphoma. About the study: Intravenous delivery of nivolumab at 3 mg/kg to patients occurred every 2 weeks. Study-level findings and limits: Complete responders' diversity at baseline resembled that of newly diagnosed patients. Patients who began taking nivolumab under 1 year after ASCT were left out.

As for this clone: Its antigen is unknown.

Germline V gives CDR1 SGHAT, CDR2 FQNNGV. V shed 1 base and J shed 7 bases, with 7 bases lying between them. The CDR3 consists of 13 residues. All trial patients relapsed after autologous stem cell transplantation. Produced via immunoSEQ multiplex PCR; TCRdb's table is partial and in-frame only. The sample yields about 94,000 clones, 80% to 90% seen once. The chain combines TRBV11-2 with TRBJ2-2; D gene uncertain. The sample here was peripheral blood mononuclear cells (PBMCs), taken before the second cycle of nivolumab. The sequence was obtained from a human donor with classical Hodgkin lymphoma. CDR3 in amino acids: CASSLGYIGELFF. The CDR3 region has the DNA TGTGCCAGCAGCTTAGGTTACATCGGGGAGCTGTTTTTT.